This T cell receptor beta chain was profiled in a study of graft-versus-host responses after intestinal transplantation. About the research overall: Induction with anti-thymocyte globulin, then tacrolimus and steroids for about 3 years, was given to all recipients.

This table comes from immunoSEQ multiplex PCR, and its TCRdb copy is limited to in-frame clones, with some not included. The profile shows around 30,000 clones, around 80% of them singletons. Notes on the study in general: Recipient marrow contained GvH clones, some of which appeared first in ileum or blood.

Graft tissue processing released intraepithelial and lamina propria lymphocytes. This clone showed up just a few times. Its specificity is not known. The CDR3 totals 12 residues. Per the germline V gene, CDR1 is SGHTA and CDR2 is FQGTGA. The V end lost 4 bases, the J end lost 6 bases, and 6 bases lay between the germline ends. Specimen: ileum tissue, collected 98 days after intestinal transplantation. The origin of this receptor is a human patient who received an intestinal transplant, so some T cells may come from the graft donor. The V gene is TRBV7-3, the J gene TRBJ2-2; D uncertain. For the CDR3, the DNA is TGTGCCAGCAGCTCCCTTCCCGGGGAGCTGTTTTTT. Its protein product is CASSSLPGELFF.